The next 18 T cell receptor beta chains were all read from a single sample in a study of cytomegalovirus exposure and HLA in healthy donors. Primers included in the PCR were 60 Vbeta and 13 Jbeta primers. Method: immunoSEQ multiplex PCR; TCRdb's copy keeps in-frame clones and lacks some. Of around 130,000 clones in the sample, 75% to 90% were seen once. Material: PBMCs. The receptors here all came from a man aged 25 to 40 in good health and CMV-seronegative.

This clone has only a few counts. The chain has TRBV2 and TRBJ2-7, with 7 bases lining up with TRBD1. Germline V gives CDR1 SNHLY, CDR2 FYNNEI. The CDR3 totals 13 residues. The junction had 2 bases not matched to a gene; V was cut back by 3 bases and J by 3 bases. Here the CDR3 DNA reads TGTGCCAGCAGTGACCGGGACAGCTACGAGCAGTACTTC. Its translation is CASSDRDSYEQYF.

J is TRBJ1-6 and V is TRBV5-1; D is unclear. Deletions cut 4 bases from V and 2 bases from J, with 10 bases between. Germline V CDR1 and CDR2: SGHRS, YFSETQ. The CDR3 loop spans 15 amino acids. CDR3 loop: CASSPGAAYNSPLHF. The CDR3 DNA reads as TGCGCCAGCAGCCCGGGAGCTGCCTATAATTCACCCCTCCACTTT.

This clone appeared a few times. The genes are TRBV19 and TRBJ1-5, with a tentative D call TRBD1 (6 bases). Germline-derived CDR1 and CDR2 are LNHDA and SQIVND (reference sequence). The CDR3 is 15 amino acids. V lost 6 bases to trimming and J lost 6 bases, with 18 bases between them. CDR3 in amino acids: CASSRGGERGQPQHF. CDR3 DNA sequence: TGTGCCAGTAGCCGAGGGGGGGAACGAGGTCAGCCCCAGCATTTT. The full variable domain, completed using reference TRBV19 and TRBJ1-5, is DGGITQSPKYLFRKEGQNVTLSCEQNLNHDAMYWYRQDPGQGLRLIYYSQIVNDFQKGDIAEGYSVSREKKESFPLTVTSAQKNPTAFYLCASSRGGERGQPQHFGDGTRLSIL.

The rearrangement uses TRBV5-1 and TRBJ2-5; D gene ambiguous. Germline CDR1 and CDR2: SGHRS and YFSETQ. Trimming took off 0 bases at V and 8 bases at J, with 5 bases between the two ends. This CDR3 contains 11 residues. The CDR3 is CASSLELTQYF. Here the CDR3 DNA reads TGCGCCAGCAGCTTGGAACTAACCCAGTACTTC.

The V gene is TRBV6-5, the J gene TRBJ2-7; 9 bases agree with TRBD1. The CDR3 is made up of 16 amino acids. The junction had 8 bases not matched to a gene; V was cut back by 4 bases and J by 1 base. CDR1 and CDR2 (germline): MNHEY, SVGAGI. The CDR3 spells CASSLIGGQGSYEQYF. Written as DNA, the CDR3 is TGTGCCAGCAGTTTGATTGGTGGACAGGGGTCCTACGAGCAGTACTTC.

This rearrangement joins TRBV15 to TRBJ1-1; TRBD1 might be the D (5 bases). The germline V gene encodes CDR1 LNHNV and CDR2 YYDKDF (reference sequence). The V end lost 1 base, the J end lost 0 bases, and 6 bases lay between the germline ends. The CDR3 loop spans 14 amino acids. The CDR3 region has the DNA TGTGCCACCAGCAGAGGACAGATGAACACTGAAGCTTTCTTT. Protein: CATSRGQMNTEAFF.

This chain joins TRBV5-1 and TRBJ1-3; 7 nucleotides agree with TRBD1. Per the germline V gene, CDR1 is SGHRS and CDR2 is YFSETQ. The CDR3 has 15 amino acids. V trimming: 3 bases; J trimming: 6 bases; junction bases outside the gene matches: 9. CDR3: CASSSLQGDENTIYF. The CDR3 DNA sequence: TGCGCCAGCAGCTCCCTCCAGGGGGATGAAAACACCATATATTTT. The variable domain in full, with the rest retrieved from reference TRBV5-1 and TRBJ1-3, is KAGVTQTPRYLIKTRGQQVTLSCSPISGHRSVSWYQQTPGQGLQFLFEYFSETQRNKGNFPGRFSGRQFSNSRSEMNVSTLELGDSALYLCASSSLQGDENTIYFGEGSWLTVV.

This chain links TRBV6-5 with TRBJ1-2, with D maybe TRBD1 (5 bases). Germline values: CDR1 MNHEY, CDR2 SVGAGI. The CDR3 is 13 amino acids. V lost 6 bases and J lost 3, with 11 bases in between. The CDR3 sequence is CASSLGPYYGYTF. CDR3 nucleotide sequence: TGTGCCAGCAGCTTGGGGCCCTACTATGGCTACACCTTC.

J is TRBJ1-5 and V is TRBV28, with 8 bases that match TRBD1. The CDR3 consists of 14 residues. Per the germline V gene, CDR1 is MDHEN and CDR2 is SYDVKM. V trimming: 5 bases; J trimming: 5 bases; junction bases outside the gene matches: 5. In DNA form, the CDR3 reads TGTGCCAGCAGTCGGACAGGGCACGATCAGCCCCAGCATTTT. Amino acids: CASSRTGHDQPQHF.

This rearrangement joins TRBV10-3 to TRBJ2-1, with 8 bases identical to TRBD2. Germline V gene sequence: CDR1 ENHRY, CDR2 SYGVKD. The CDR3 is 13 amino acids. V lost 5 bases, J lost 8 bases, and 5 bases stayed unmatched. CDR3 in DNA: TGTGCCATCAGTTCAGCGGGGGATGATGAGCAGTTCTTC. Its translation: CAISSAGDDEQFF.

In its sample, this clone was seen a few times. The rearrangement uses TRBV9 and TRBJ2-1; 8 nucleotides align to TRBD2. Germline assignment: CDR1 SGDLS and CDR2 YYNGEE. The CDR3 extends over 16 amino acids. V dropped 0 bases and J dropped 10; count of bases not matched to a gene: 12. The CDR3 coding sequence is TGTGCCAGCAGCGTAGTAACTAGCGGCCCTGACGGCGAGCAGTTCTTC. Protein sequence: CASSVVTSGPDGEQFF.

The rearrangement uses TRBV25-1 and TRBJ2-7; TRBD2 aligns across 8 bases. This CDR3 contains 13 residues. The trim removed 5 bases at V and 5 bases at J, leaving 5 bases unmatched. Germline V gene lookup returns CDR1 MGHDK and CDR2 SYGVNS. The CDR3 region is CASSREGGNEQYF. The CDR3 nucleotides are TGTGCCAGCAGTCGGGAGGGGGGCAACGAGCAGTACTTC.

DNA for the CDR3: TGTGCCAGCAGTTTAGGACAGGGGTTTGCCTACGAGCAGTACTTC. Its translation is CASSLGQGFAYEQYF. The chain employs TRBV28 and TRBJ2-7; 9 positions agree with TRBD1. V lost 2 bases and J lost 2; bases outside the gene matches: 4. The CDR3 contains 15 residues. Germline V gene sequence: CDR1 MDHEN, CDR2 SYDVKM.

This rearrangement joins TRBV5-1 to TRBJ2-1; TRBD2 matches at 11 bases. Germline CDR1 reads SGHRS; CDR2 reads YFSETQ. This CDR3 comprises 17 residues. Unmatched junction bases numbered 12, after V lost 2 bases and J lost 8 bases. DNA for the CDR3: TGCGCCAGCAGCTTCCAAGCCTCTAGCGGGGGGTGGGATGAGCAGTTCTTC. It translates to CASSFQASSGGWDEQFF. The entire variable domain, with the rest obtained from reference TRBV5-1 and TRBJ2-1, is as follows: KAGVTQTPRYLIKTRGQQVTLSCSPISGHRSVSWYQQTPGQGLQFLFEYFSETQRNKGNFPGRFSGRQFSNSRSEMNVSTLELGDSALYLCASSFQASSGGWDEQFFGPGTRLTVL.

The chain uses TRBV28 and TRBJ1-4; D may be TRBD1 (6 bases). Germline assignment: CDR1 MDHEN and CDR2 SYDVKM. V was cut by 2 bases and J by 8 bases, with 9 bases left in between. The CDR3 loop spans 13 amino acids. Here the CDR3 DNA reads TGTGCCAGCAGTTTAACGGACAGCGAAAAACTGTTTTTT. This encodes CASSLTDSEKLFF.

The chain links TRBV28 to TRBJ2-5; no clear D. Judging by the DNA end, TRBJ2-7 fits better; the J call may be wrong. Germline CDR1 reads MDHEN; CDR2 reads SYDVKM. This CDR3 contains 14 residues. The CDR3 region is CASSLLGSAYEQYF. For the CDR3, the DNA is TGTGCCAGCAGTTTATTAGGCAGCGCCTACGAGCAGTACTTC.

The chain carries TRBV19 and TRBJ1-5; 9 nucleotides agree with TRBD1. CDR1 LNHDA and CDR2 SQIVND come from the germline V gene (reference sequence). With V trimmed by 3 bases and J by 2 bases, 8 bases remained unmatched. The CDR3 is 17 residues long. CDR3 DNA: TGTGCCAGTAGTATCCCGGGACAGGGTTGGGGCAATCAGCCCCAGCATTTT. Protein: CASSIPGQGWGNQPQHF.

V usage is TRBV18 and J usage is TRBJ1-2, with D perhaps matching TRBD1 (5 bases). The germline V gene encodes CDR1 KGHSH and CDR2 LQKENI. V lost 2 bases to trimming and J lost 4 bases, with 11 bases between them. The CDR3 is 14 amino acids. CDR3 coding DNA: TGTGCCAGCTCACCAGTCGAAGGGGTCTATGGCTACACCTTC. Translated, it gives CASSPVEGVYGYTF.